This TCR beta chain was observed in a study of Graves' ophthalmopathy and Graves' hyperthyroidism. About the study: Peripheral blood was obtained at first diagnosis, ahead of any treatment.

Points from the study as a whole: The model's prediction of ophthalmopathy progression had about 70% sensitivity and 72% to 80% specificity. Blood contained most expanded thyroid clonotypes exceeding 0.001 frequency.

The diagnostic workup employed clinical symptoms, serum thyroxine, TRAb, thyroid ultrasound and orbital computed tomography. This clonotype was recorded at least ten times. The antigen is not known. For repertoire sequencing, the TCR beta CDR3 regions were amplified from RNA transcripts. In the first round, RT-PCR was carried out with HTBI primers, and a multiplex PCR formed the second round. TCRdb called the multiplex PCR reads again in MiXCR, with one record for every CDR3 protein. Here the sample spans about 620,000 distinct CDR3 sequences, about 20% being singletons. Sequenced: peripheral blood. The origin of this receptor is a woman between 18 and 29 years old with stable Graves' hyperthyroidism. Some clones in this sample may be carry-over from other donors' samples.

CDR3 coding DNA: TGTGCCAGCAGTCCCCAACGGGGAACAGGAAACACCATATATTTT. It specifies CASSPQRGTGNTIYF. V is TRBV2 and J is TRBJ1-3; no reliable D call. The V gene's germline CDR1 is SNHLY and CDR2 FYNNEI. The CDR3 spans 15 residues. Trimming stripped 5 bases from V and 4 bases from J, with 15 bases between. The complete variable domain, with remaining parts taken from reference TRBV2 and TRBJ1-3, reads EPEVTQTPSHQVTQMGQEVILRCVPISNHLYFYWYRQILGQKVEFLVSFYNNEISEKSEIFDDQFSVERPDGSNFTLKIRSTKLEDSAMYFCASSPQRGTGNTIYFGEGSWLTVV.